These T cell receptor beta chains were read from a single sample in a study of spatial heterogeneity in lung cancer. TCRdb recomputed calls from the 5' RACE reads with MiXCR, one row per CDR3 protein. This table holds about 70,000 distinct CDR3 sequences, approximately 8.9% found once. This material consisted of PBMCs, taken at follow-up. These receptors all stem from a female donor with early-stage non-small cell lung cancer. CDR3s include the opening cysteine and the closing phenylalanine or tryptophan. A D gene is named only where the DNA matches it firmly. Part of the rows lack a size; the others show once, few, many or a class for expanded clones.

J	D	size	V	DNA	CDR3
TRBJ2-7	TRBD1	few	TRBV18	TGTGCCTGTGGGAAGGGGGCGGCCTCCTACGAGCAGTACTTC	CACGKGAASYEQYF
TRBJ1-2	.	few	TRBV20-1	TGCAGTGCGGATGGCTACACCTTC	CSADGYTF
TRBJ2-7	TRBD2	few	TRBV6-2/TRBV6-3	TGTGCCAGCAGTTACTCGGGAGCGGGGTACGAGCAGTACTTC	CASSYSGAGYEQYF
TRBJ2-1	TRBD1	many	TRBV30	TGTGCCTGGAGTGTACCCTTCGGACAGGGGGGTGAGCAGTTCTTC	CAWSVPFGQGGEQFF
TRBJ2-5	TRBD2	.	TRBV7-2	TGTGCCAGCAGCTTCGGCGCGGGAGATGGAGAGACCCAGTACTTC	CASSFGAGDGETQYF
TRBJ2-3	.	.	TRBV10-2	TGCGCCAGCAGTGTAGGTAGCCCAGATACGCAGTATTTT	CASSVGSPDTQYF
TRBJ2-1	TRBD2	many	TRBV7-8	TGTGCCAGCGAGGTTCGGACTAGCGGATACAATGAGCAGTTCTTC	CASEVRTSGYNEQFF
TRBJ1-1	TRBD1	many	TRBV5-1	TGCGCCAGCAGCGCCGACAGGGCTCAAAACACTGAAGCTTTCTTT	CASSADRAQNTEAFF
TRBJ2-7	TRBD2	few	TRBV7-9	TGTGCCAGCAGCTTAGCGCTGAGCGGGACCGAGCAGTACTTC	CASSLALSGTEQYF
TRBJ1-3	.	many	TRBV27	TGTGCCAGCAGCCATGGAAACACCATATATTTT	CASSHGNTIYF
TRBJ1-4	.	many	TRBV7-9	TGTGCCAGCAGCAAATCCGGGCCAGGAGATGAAAAACTGTTTTTT	CASSKSGPGDEKLFF
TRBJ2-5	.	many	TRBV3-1	TGTGCCAGCAGCCAAGATCTAACCAGACAAGAGACCCAGTACTTC	CASSQDLTRQETQYF
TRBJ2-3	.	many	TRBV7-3	TGTGCCAGCAGCTTAGGAGGATCTGCAGATACGCAGTATTTT	CASSLGGSADTQYF
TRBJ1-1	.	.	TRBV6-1	TGTGCCAGCAGTGGACACCTCACTGAAGCTTTCTTT	CASSGHLTEAFF
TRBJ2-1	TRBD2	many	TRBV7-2	TGTGCCAGCAGCCGTCCCGGGACTAGCAACAATGAGCAGTTCTTC	CASSRPGTSNNEQFF
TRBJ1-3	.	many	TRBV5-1	TGCGCCAGCAGCTTGGAGGTTTCTGGAAACACCATATATTTT	CASSLEVSGNTIYF
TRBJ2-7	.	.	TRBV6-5	TGTGCCAGTAGGGGTCGAGGCTACGAGCAGTACTTC	CASRGRGYEQYF
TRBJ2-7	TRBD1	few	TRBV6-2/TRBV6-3	TGTGCCACTTCCTGGGGACAGGGGACCTACGAGCAGTACTTC	CATSWGQGTYEQYF
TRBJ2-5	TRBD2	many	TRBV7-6	TGTGCCAGCAGCTTACTCCCGACTAGCGGAGAAGAGACCCAGTACTTC	CASSLLPTSGEETQYF
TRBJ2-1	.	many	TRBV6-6	TGTGCCAGCAGTGCCATATACAATGAGCAGTTCTTC	CASSAIYNEQFF
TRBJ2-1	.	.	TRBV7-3	TGTGCCAGCAGCCCCCCGTGGCGGGATGAGCAGTTCTTC	CASSPPWRDEQFF
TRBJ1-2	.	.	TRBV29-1	TGCAGCGTTGAGGCAGGGGATAACTATGGCTACACCTTC	CSVEAGDNYGYTF
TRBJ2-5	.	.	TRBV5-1	TGCGCCAGCAGCGATCCGTCCAGGACAAACCAAGAGACCCAGTACTTC	CASSDPSRTNQETQYF
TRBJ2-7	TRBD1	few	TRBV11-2	TGTGCCAGCAGCTTAGGACAGGGGGAGACCCCGTTCTACGAGCAGTACTTC	CASSLGQGETPFYEQYF
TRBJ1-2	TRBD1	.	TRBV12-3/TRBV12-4	TGTGCCAGCGAGGGACAGGGCCGTGGCTACACCTTC	CASEGQGRGYTF
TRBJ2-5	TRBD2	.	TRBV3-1	TGTGCCAGCAGCCAAGGGGCCATAGCGGGAGCAGAGACCCAGTACTTC	CASSQGAIAGAETQYF
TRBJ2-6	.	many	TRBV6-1	TGTGCCAGCAACCAGGGCTACTCTGGGGCCAACGTCCTGACTTTC	CASNQGYSGANVLTF
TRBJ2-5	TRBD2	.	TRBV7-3	TGTGCCAGCAGCCTGACTAGCTGGGGGGAGACCCAGTACTTC	CASSLTSWGETQYF
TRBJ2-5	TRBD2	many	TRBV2	TGTGCCAGCAGGCAGACTAGCGGGAGTTGGTCCGAGACCCAGTACTTC	CASRQTSGSWSETQYF
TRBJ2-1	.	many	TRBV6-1	TGTGCCAGCAGTGTACAGGACAATGAGCAGTTCTTC	CASSVQDNEQFF
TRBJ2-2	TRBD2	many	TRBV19	TGTGCCAGTAGTATAGCTAGCGGGGCTTCGAACACCGGGGAGCTGTTTTTT	CASSIASGASNTGELFF
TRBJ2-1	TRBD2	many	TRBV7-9	TGTGCCAGCAGCCCGACTAGCGGGGTTCCCTACAATGAGCAGTTCTTC	CASSPTSGVPYNEQFF
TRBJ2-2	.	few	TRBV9	TGTGCCAGCGGTAGGGCGGGGCTGAACACCGGGGAGCTGTTTTTT	CASGRAGLNTGELFF
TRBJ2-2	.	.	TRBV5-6	TGTGCCAGCAGCATCTATCTAGCGTCGAACACCGGGGAGCTGTTTTTT	CASSIYLASNTGELFF
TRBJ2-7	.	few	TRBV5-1	TGCGCCAGCAGCCCGGACAGCTCGATCTACGAGCAGTACTTC	CASSPDSSIYEQYF
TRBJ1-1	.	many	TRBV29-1	TGCAGCGTTCACCCCTTACAGGGTACTGAAGCTTTCTTT	CSVHPLQGTEAFF
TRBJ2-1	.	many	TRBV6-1	TGTGCCAGCAGACCCTGGGGAGAAAACAATGAGCAGTTCTTC	CASRPWGENNEQFF
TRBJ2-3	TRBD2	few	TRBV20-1	TGCAGTGCTAGGGGGACTAGCGGGAGTGTTACAGATACGCAGTATTTT	CSARGTSGSVTDTQYF
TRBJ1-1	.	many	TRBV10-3	TGTGCCACAGAAGGACAAACGAACACTGAAGCTTTCTTT	CATEGQTNTEAFF
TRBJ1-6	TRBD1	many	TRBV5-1	TGCGCCAGCAGCCCGGGACAGGGAATTGGATCCTATAATTCACCCCTCCACTTT	CASSPGQGIGSYNSPLHF
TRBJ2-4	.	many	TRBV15	TGTGCCACCAGCAGGGTGCTAGAAGTCATTCAGTACTTC	CATSRVLEVIQYF
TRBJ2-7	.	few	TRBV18	TGTGCCAGCTCACCCCGCTCGGAAGAGCAGTACTTC	CASSPRSEEQYF
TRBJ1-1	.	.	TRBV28	TGTGCCAGCAAAACAGGGTCTGAAGCTTTCTTT	CASKTGSEAFF
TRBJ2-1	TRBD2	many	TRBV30	TGTGCCTGGAGTCGGGGTCTAGCGGGAGTTGAGGAGCAGTTCTTC	CAWSRGLAGVEEQFF
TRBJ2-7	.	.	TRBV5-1	TGCGCCAGCAGCTTGGGAAGTCTCCTATACGAGCAGTACTTC	CASSLGSLLYEQYF
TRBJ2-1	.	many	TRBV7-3	TGTGCCAGCAGCTTACTAGCCCCCGGCTACAATGAGCAGTTCTTC	CASSLLAPGYNEQFF
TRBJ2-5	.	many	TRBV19	TGTGCCAGTAGACTCAGCGGGCGGCAAGAGACCCAGTACTTC	CASRLSGRQETQYF
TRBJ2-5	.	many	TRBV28	TGTGCCAGCAGTTTACCGGGAAAGACCCAGTACTTC	CASSLPGKTQYF
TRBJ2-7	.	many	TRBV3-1	TGTGCCAGCAGCCACCGGGACGAGCAGTACTTC	CASSHRDEQYF
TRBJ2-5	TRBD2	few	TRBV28	TGTGCCAGCAGTTCCCCCAGGACTAGGGGTGAGACCCAGTACTTC	CASSSPRTRGETQYF
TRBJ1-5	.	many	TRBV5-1	TGCGCCAGCAGCTTAGGGGGAAGGTATCAGCCCCAGCATTTT	CASSLGGRYQPQHF
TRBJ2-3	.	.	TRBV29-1	TGCAGCGTTCGACGGGATACGCAGTATTTT	CSVRRDTQYF